One and the same sample provided the 32 T cell receptor beta chains below, sequenced in a study of blood T cell repertoires in COVID-19. Sequencing used immunoSEQ multiplex PCR; TCRdb keeps in-frame clones, though not all of them. The data show roughly 260,000 clones, about 85% seen once. Sequenced input: peripheral blood. These receptors were collected from a woman aged 45-65 years who had recovered from COVID-19.

J is TRBJ2-1 and V is TRBV24-1; D remains ambiguous. The V end lost 5 bases, the J end lost 6 bases, and 16 bases lay between the germline ends. Germline V lookup: CDR1 KGHDR, CDR2 SFDVKD. The CDR3 is 15 residues long. CDR3 amino acids: CATSVCTEATNEQFF. CDR3 nucleotide sequence: TGTGCCACCAGTGTGTGTACCGAAGCTACCAATGAGCAGTTCTTC.

V is TRBV5-1 and J is TRBJ1-1, with D unresolved. CDR1 and CDR2 from the germline V gene are SGHRS and YFSETQ. The CDR3 has 14 amino acids. V lost 2 bases and J 1 base, leaving 9 bases between the germline ends. Here the CDR3 DNA reads TGCGCCAGCAGCTTCTCTGCCGGGAACACTGAAGCTTTCTTT. This sequence encodes CASSFSAGNTEAFF.

The rearrangement joins TRBV6-2 or TRBV6-3 to TRBJ1-5; TRBD1 agrees at 8 bases. The germline V gene encodes CDR1 MNHEY and CDR2 SVGEGT. This CDR3 has 16 residues. The trim removed 3 bases at V and 0 bases at J, leaving 4 bases unmatched. CDR3 residues: CASSYGGQVSNQPQHF. DNA for the CDR3: TGTGCCAGCAGTTATGGGGGACAGGTTAGCAATCAGCCCCAGCATTTT.

The V and J genes are TRBV4-3 and TRBJ1-4; the match to TRBD1 covers 11 bases. This CDR3 contains 14 residues. Losses at the gene ends were 4 bases for V and 5 bases for J; bases not matched to a gene: 0. CDR1 and CDR2 from the germline V gene are LGHNA and YSLEER. The CDR3 DNA reads as TGCGCCAGCAGCCGGGACAGGGGGAATGAAAAACTGTTTTTT. Residues: CASSRDRGNEKLFF.

This clone appeared once. The CDR3 DNA reads TGTGCCAGCTCACCTTGGGACAGCTTTCTTGGCTCTGAAGCTTTCTTT. This gives the protein CASSPWDSFLGSEAFF. The V call is TRBV18, the J call TRBJ1-1, with 7 bases that match TRBD1. Unmatched junction bases numbered 13, after V lost 3 bases and J lost 6 bases. There are 16 residues in the CDR3. Germline lookup yields CDR1 KGHSH and CDR2 LQKENI.

The chain joins TRBV18 to TRBJ2-5; D perhaps matches TRBD2 (6 bases). V gave up 0 bases and J gave up 4 bases, with 6 bases separating them. There are 13 residues in the CDR3. Germline lookup yields CDR1 KGHSH and CDR2 LQKENI. The CDR3 coding sequence is TGTGCCAGCTCACCACCGGGGGGAGAGACCCAGTACTTC. Translated, it gives CASSPPGGETQYF. Full variable domain (rest looked up from reference TRBV18 and TRBJ2-5): NAGVMQNPRHLVRRRGQEARLRCSPMKGHSHVYWYRQLPEEGLKFMVYLQKENIIDESGMPKERFSAEFPKEGPSILRIQQVVRGDSAAYFCASSPPGGETQYFGPGTRLLVL.

This clone is a singleton in its sample. CDR3 region: CASRWTGWYDYGYTF. In DNA form, the CDR3 reads TGTGCCAGTAGATGGACAGGGTGGTACGACTATGGCTACACCTTC. This rearrangement joins TRBV19 to TRBJ1-2; 8 bases are a match to TRBD1. Germline V gene lookup returns CDR1 LNHDA and CDR2 SQIVND (reference sequence). The CDR3 is 15 residues long. V gave up 6 bases and J gave up 3 bases; unmatched junction bases: 9. Full variable domain (outside the CDR3, taken from reference TRBV19 and TRBJ1-2): DGGITQSPKYLFRKEGQNVTLSCEQNLNHDAMYWYRQDPGQGLRLIYYSQIVNDFQKGDIAEGYSVSREKKESFPLTVTSAQKNPTAFYLCASRWTGWYDYGYTFGSGTRLTVV.

The J gene is TRBJ1-4, the V gene TRBV4-2; the D gene is possibly TRBD1 (6 bases). The CDR3 totals 15 residues. Trimming took 4 bases from V and 4 from J, leaving 13 bases between them. Germline CDR1 is LGHNA and CDR2 is YNFKEQ. The CDR3 spells CASSRLRQVNEKLFF. CDR3 DNA: TGTGCCAGCAGCCGATTAAGACAGGTTAATGAAAAACTGTTTTTT.

This chain connects TRBV28 to TRBJ1-4, with a possible D match to TRBD1 (5 bases). Germline V CDR1 and CDR2: MDHEN, SYDVKM. This CDR3 spans 15 amino acids. The germline V and J ends were trimmed by 1 base and 4 bases, with 10 bases remaining between them. The CDR3 spells CASSLSAGINEKLFF. CDR3 DNA sequence: TGTGCCAGCAGTTTATCGGCAGGGATTAATGAAAAACTGTTTTTT.

As to this clone: Other DNA sequences in the same sample also yield this CDR3. V and J are TRBV19 and TRBJ1-5, with D possibly being TRBD1 (6 bases). The CDR3 is 14 amino acids. Germline V gene data show CDR1 as LNHDA and CDR2 as SQIVND (reference sequence). Trimming shortened V by 3 bases and J by 4 bases, and 10 bases separated the two germline ends. CDR3 bases: TGTGCCAGTAGTATTCGCGACAGGAATCAGCCCCAGCATTTT. It yields the protein CASSIRDRNQPQHF.

This clone was found once. The chain links TRBV10-2 to TRBJ2-2, with D possibly being TRBD2 (5 bases). There are 14 residues in the CDR3. The germline V gene has CDR1 WSHSY and CDR2 SAAADI. Trimming shortened V by 3 bases and J by 9 bases, and 14 bases separated the two germline ends. The CDR3 DNA follows: TGCGCCAGCAGTGAAGTGGGAGCCGACCGGGAGCTGTTTTTT. Protein product: CASSEVGADRELFF.

The chain carries TRBV2 and TRBJ2-3; D is perhaps TRBD2 (6 bases). The CDR3 length is 14 residues. Germline values: CDR1 SNHLY, CDR2 FYNNEI. The V end was cut by 7 bases, the J end by 2 bases, with 13 bases between. The CDR3 sequence: CASTPGLPTDTQYF. Here the CDR3 DNA reads TGTGCCAGCACTCCGGGACTTCCCACAGATACGCAGTATTTT.

V usage is TRBV10-3 and J usage is TRBJ2-5; weak D call: TRBD1 (5 bases). The CDR3 runs to 15 residues. Trimming left V 2 bases short and J 5 bases short, with 15 bases between. Germline V CDR1 and CDR2: ENHRY, SYGVKD. The DNA of the CDR3 is TGTGCCATCAGTGAGAGGGGTTCCTCTGCGGAGACCCAGTACTTC. Its translation is CAISERGSSAETQYF.

The CDR3 reads CASSLSLSRSRHEQFF. CDR3 nucleotides: TGTGCCAGCAGCTTAAGCCTGAGTAGGTCGCGGCATGAGCAGTTCTTC. The V and J genes are TRBV7-3 and TRBJ2-1, with D unclear. CDR3 length: 16 amino acids. Per germline, CDR1 SGHTA and CDR2 FQGTGA. Trimming cost V 1 base and J 8 bases, with 18 bases left between them.

The V gene is TRBV18, the J gene TRBJ1-1; the D gene is possibly TRBD1 (5 bases). The CDR3 runs to 14 residues. Germline CDR1 reads KGHSH; CDR2 reads LQKENI. V was cut by 5 bases and J by 0 bases, with 10 bases left in between. DNA for the CDR3: TGTGCCAGCTCAGTAGAGACAGTGAACACTGAAGCTTTCTTT. Its translation is CASSVETVNTEAFF. The variable domain in full, with the rest retrieved from reference TRBV18 and TRBJ1-1, is NAGVMQNPRHLVRRRGQEARLRCSPMKGHSHVYWYRQLPEEGLKFMVYLQKENIIDESGMPKERFSAEFPKEGPSILRIQQVVRGDSAAYFCASSVETVNTEAFFGQGTRLTVV.

The chain couples TRBV4-1 to TRBJ2-5; D is unresolved. Germline CDR1 MGHRA, CDR2 YSYEKL. The CDR3 has 12 residues. Trimming stripped 0 bases from V and 4 bases from J, with 3 bases between. In DNA form, the CDR3 reads TGCGCCAGCAGCCAAGATCGAGAGACCCAGTACTTC. This translates into CASSQDRETQYF.

CDR3 region: CASSPGRTVSNQPQHF. The CDR3 DNA reads TGTGCCAGCAGTCCTGGGCGTACCGTTAGTAATCAGCCCCAGCATTTT. The V and J genes are TRBV2 and TRBJ1-5, with no clear D. Germline V gene sequence: CDR1 SNHLY, CDR2 FYNNEI. The CDR3 spans 16 residues. V lost 5 bases and J 4 bases, leaving 18 bases between the germline ends.

This chain connects TRBV2 to TRBJ1-5; 8 nucleotides line up with TRBD1. The CDR3 extends over 14 amino acids. CDR1 is SNHLY and CDR2 is FYNNEI in the germline V gene. The junction had 8 bases not matched to a gene; V was cut back by 7 bases and J by 6 bases. The CDR3 spells CASNLGQGGQPQHF. The CDR3 bases are TGTGCCAGCAACCTCGGACAGGGAGGTCAGCCCCAGCATTTT.

This chain links TRBV5-1 with TRBJ1-2, with 8 positions matching TRBD1. CDR1 is SGHRS and CDR2 is YFSETQ in the germline V gene. Trimming took 0 bases from V and 8 from J; bases not matched to a gene: 3. CDR3 length: 13 residues. The CDR3 DNA follows: TGCGCCAGCAGCTTGGGACAGGGGAACGGCTACACCTTC. Translating it yields CASSLGQGNGYTF.

This clone came up once. The V call is TRBV11-2, the J call TRBJ1-2, with 7 nucleotides matching TRBD1. The ends lost 3 bases at V and 3 bases at J; junction bases unmatched: 1. This CDR3 contains 13 residues. Germline CDR1 and CDR2: SGHAT and FQNNGV. The CDR3 protein is CASSFGQDYGYTF. CDR3 DNA sequence: TGTGCCAGCAGCTTCGGACAGGACTATGGCTACACCTTC.

This clone has a single count. In DNA, the CDR3 is TGTGCCAGCAGCTTAGTGGTGGACCAGGGGCCCCTCCACTTT. Protein sequence: CASSLVVDQGPLHF. The V call is TRBV7-2, the J call TRBJ1-6; D possibly corresponds to TRBD1 (6 bases). The CDR3 has 14 amino acids. Germline V gene lookup returns CDR1 SGHTA and CDR2 FQGNSA. Trimming removed 1 base at V and 13 bases at J, with 14 bases between.

This chain joins TRBV7-2 and TRBJ1-2; possible D gene TRBD1, 6 bases. Germline V gene data show CDR1 as SGHTA and CDR2 as FQGNSA. The CDR3 has 18 amino acids. V lost 1 base and J 0 bases, leaving 18 bases between the germline ends. The CDR3 DNA is TGTGCCAGCAGCTTAGGTCGGGACACAGGGAACTCTAACTATGGCTACACCTTC. Translation gives CASSLGRDTGNSNYGYTF.

J is TRBJ1-1 and V is TRBV3-1 (or the pseudogene TRBV3-2), with D tentatively TRBD1 (6 bases). This CDR3 contains 15 residues. With 3 bases removed from V and 1 base from J, the gap between germline ends came to 12 bases. Germline V gene lookup returns CDR1 LGHDT and CDR2 YNNKEL (reference sequence). CDR3 protein: CASSHGAQGNTEAFF. In DNA form, the CDR3 reads TGTGCCAGCAGCCATGGGGCACAGGGGAACACTGAAGCTTTCTTT.

The CDR3 bases are TGTGCCAGCAGCCCCCGGGGGGAGCGAAGAAACAATGAGCAGTTCTTC. Translation: CASSPRGERRNNEQFF. This rearrangement joins TRBV7-3 to TRBJ2-1; 7 bases agree with TRBD2. This CDR3 is built from 16 residues. The V gene end was trimmed by 5 bases and the J gene end by 5 bases; junction bases not matched to a gene: 12. Germline V gene sequence: CDR1 SGHTA, CDR2 FQGTGA.

This chain connects TRBV29-1 to TRBJ1-4; the D gene is possibly TRBD1 (6 bases). The CDR3 length is 12 residues. The germline V and J ends were trimmed by 4 bases and 8 bases, with 11 bases remaining between them. Germline-derived CDR1 and CDR2 are SQVTM and ANQGSEA. CDR3 nucleotide sequence: TGCAGCGTTGTCGTGAGGGGGGAAAAACTGTTTTTT. It specifies CSVVVRGEKLFF. The full variable domain, rest sourced from reference TRBV29-1 and TRBJ1-4, is SAVISQKPSRDICQRGTSLTIQCQVDSQVTMMFWYRQQPGQSLTLIATANQGSEATYESGFVIDKFPISRPNLTFSTLTVSNMSPEDSSIYLCSVVVRGEKLFFGSGTQLSVL.

V gene TRBV2 combines with J gene TRBJ2-7; a weak D match, TRBD1 (6 bases). Germline CDR1 is SNHLY and CDR2 is FYNNEI. The V end lost 6 bases, the J end lost 0 bases, and 24 bases lay between the germline ends. The CDR3 is made up of 18 amino acids. In DNA form, the CDR3 reads TGTGCCAGCAGCAAGACCCGAACCGGGACAATCAACTCCTACGAGCAGTACTTC. Translated: CASSKTRTGTINSYEQYF.

V gene TRBV24-1 combines with J gene TRBJ2-1, with 14 nucleotides matching TRBD2. This CDR3 region has 17 residues. The J segment lost 0 bases and the V segment lost 9 bases, leaving 6 bases of the junction unmatched. CDR1 KGHDR and CDR2 SFDVKD come from the germline V gene. DNA of the CDR3: TGTGCCACCTCGGGACTAGCGGGAGACTTCTCCTACAATGAGCAGTTCTTC. Amino acids: CATSGLAGDFSYNEQFF.

Remarks on this clone: The same CDR3 is also encoded by other DNA sequences in this sample. The chain is built from TRBV6-5 and TRBJ1-2; 7 bases are shared with TRBD1. From germline, CDR1 is MNHEY and CDR2 SVGAGI. V shed 7 bases and J 1 base; nucleotides not matched to a gene: 6. The CDR3 is 14 amino acids. The CDR3 DNA is TGTGCCAGCACGCGACAGGGAGGTAACTATGGCTACACCTTC. This gives the protein CASTRQGGNYGYTF.

This rearrangement joins TRBV7-9 to TRBJ1-1; 7 bases are shared with TRBD1. V was clipped by 5 bases and J by 7 bases; unmatched bases: 4. The CDR3 is made up of 12 amino acids. In germline, CDR1 is SEHNR, CDR2 FQNEAQ (reference sequence). CDR3 protein: CASSHRTGEAFF. Here the CDR3 DNA reads TGTGCCAGCAGCCATAGGACAGGTGAAGCTTTCTTT. Looking up the rest from reference TRBV7-9 and TRBJ1-1 gives the full variable domain: DTGVSQNPRHKITKRGQNVTFRCDPISEHNRLYWYRQTLGQGPEFLTYFQNEAQLEKSRLLSDRFSAERPKGSFSTLEIQRTEQGDSAMYLCASSHRTGEAFFGQGTRLTVV.

This clone was detected only once. V gene TRBV29-1 combines with J gene TRBJ2-1; 14 nucleotides match TRBD2. Germline V gene sequence: CDR1 SQVTM, CDR2 ANQGSEA. This CDR3 has 15 residues. J was trimmed by 5 bases and V by 7 bases; bases with no gene match: 7. CDR3 DNA sequence: TGCAGCGCCCGGACTAGCGGGGGGAGCGACAATGAGCAGTTCTTC. The encoded protein is CSARTSGGSDNEQFF.

The chain employs TRBV14 and TRBJ2-5; TRBD2 agrees at 12 bases. The CDR3 sequence is 18 residues long. J gave up 5 bases and V 1 base, and 11 bases lay outside the gene matches. CDR1 and CDR2 from the germline V gene are SGHDN and FVKESK. This CDR3 is CASSQGLRLAGDQETQYF. The CDR3 bases are TGTGCCAGCAGCCAAGGGCTGAGACTAGCGGGAGATCAGGAGACCCAGTACTTC. Filled out from reference TRBV14 and TRBJ2-5, the complete variable domain reads EAGVTQFPSHSVIEKGQTVTLRCDPISGHDNLYWYRRVMGKEIKFLLHFVKESKQDESGMPNNRFLAERTGGTYSTLKVQPAELEDSGVYFCASSQGLRLAGDQETQYFGPGTRLLVL.

V usage is TRBV6-5 and J usage is TRBJ1-5; TRBD1 might be the D (5 bases). CDR3 size: 13 residues. The ends were cut back, 7 bases at V and 3 bases at J, with 10 bases in the middle. Germline V gives CDR1 MNHEY, CDR2 SVGAGI. CDR3 coding DNA: TGTGCCAGCATGGGCAGGGCCAATCAGCCCCAGCATTTT. Protein: CASMGRANQPQHF.